The TCR beta chain described here comes from a study of OX40 agonist ivuxolimab in advanced cancers. For the study at large: Every 2 weeks, patients received ivuxolimab intravenously, dosed at 0.01 to 10 mg/kg.

Generated by immunoSEQ multiplex PCR, the TCRdb table keeps only in-frame clones and is missing some. The repertoire has about 60,000 clones, approximately 80% of them found once; the top ten carry 0.6% to 0.9%. Germline-derived CDR1 and CDR2 are MNHNS and SASEGT. The CDR3 totals 13 residues. Trimming removed 7 bases at V and 3 bases at J, with 13 bases between. This TCR was sampled from an adult with an advanced solid tumor such as melanoma, head and neck, liver or kidney cancer. This specimen consisted of CD4+ or CD8+ T cells sorted from blood, obtained in a trial of the OX40 agonist ivuxolimab. This chain joins TRBV6-1 and TRBJ2-7; possible D gene TRBD2, 6 bases. The CDR3 DNA follows: TGTGCCAGCACCATCCGGGACTTCTACGAGCAGTACTTC. Amino acids: CASTIRDFYEQYF.